This T cell receptor beta chain was recovered during a study of hypomethylating agent response in myelodysplastic syndrome. This clone was counted once. Germline V gives CDR1 SGDLS, CDR2 YYNGEE. This CDR3 region has 11 residues. V lost 5 bases to trimming and J lost 5 bases, with 7 bases between them. Using immunoSEQ multiplex PCR, the repertoire was profiled, and TCRdb retains in-frame clones only, with some absent. The sample has 2,500 to 3,500 clones, roughly 90% seen once. The chain uses TRBV9 and TRBJ2-5; D is unclear. This clonotype was obtained from a human donor with myelodysplastic syndrome. The sample here was bone marrow, taken before or after starting hypomethylating agent treatment for myelodysplastic syndrome (not recorded which). The CDR3 loop is CASSSGETQYF. The DNA for the CDR3 is TGTGCCAGCAGTTCCGGGGAGACCCAGTACTTC.